These 21 T cell receptor beta chains were sequenced from one sample in a study of tumor-infiltrating lymphocytes in primary liver carcinoma. Priming with a constant-region primer yielded TCR beta cDNA from roughly 490 ng total RNA. Libraries covering TCR beta were generated through three nested multiplex PCR rounds (using a slightly modified ARM-PCR). The two initial PCR rounds, around 10 cycles each, used TRBV1-TRBV30 forward and C-beta reverse primers. TCRdb processed the multiplex PCR reads anew with MiXCR; each CDR3 protein has one entry. Found here are about 200,000 distinct CDR3 sequences, about 65% of them singletons; the top ten hold around 7.1%. Blood RNA was derived from unsorted whole blood, and germline DNA was extracted too. Sequencing was performed on peripheral blood. These receptors were taken from a woman aged 55-69 years with primary liver carcinoma and hepatitis B virus infection.

Of note for this clonotype: One base away lies a much larger clone, so this may be a sequencing read error. The V gene is TRBV11-2, the J gene TRBJ1-6; TRBD1 is a possible D gene (6 bases). The V and J ends lost 1 base and 5 bases respectively, with 15 bases between them. This CDR3 has 17 amino acids. Germline CDR1 and CDR2: SGHAT and FQNNGV. The CDR3 DNA reads as TGTGCCAGCAGCTTAGGCGGACAGAGTCCGAATAATTCACCCCTCCACTTT. Protein product: CASSLGGQSPNNSPLHF.

This clonotype was observed a handful of times. The rearrangement uses TRBV7-8 and TRBJ1-4, with TRBD1 as a possible D gene (6 bases). This CDR3 has 17 residues. V was trimmed by 3 bases and J by 0 bases, leaving 14 bases between them. Germline V gene sequence: CDR1 SGHVS, CDR2 FQNEAQ. The CDR3 is CASSFIGGAATNEKLFF. The CDR3 DNA reads TGTGCCAGCAGCTTCATCGGGGGCGCAGCAACTAATGAAAAACTGTTTTTT.

The chain has TRBV11-2 and TRBJ1-6; tentative D call: TRBD1 (5 bases). There are 18 residues in the CDR3. From germline, CDR1 is SGHAT and CDR2 FQNNGV. V was cut by 3 bases and J by 8 bases, with 23 bases left in between. CDR3: CASSFDERGRRDYSPLHF. The DNA for the CDR3 is TGTGCCAGCAGCTTTGATGAAAGGGGCAGAAGAGATTATTCACCCCTCCACTTT.

A note on this clonotype: One end of the junction is discordant with germline, which a read error may explain. The gene calls are TRBV11-2 and TRBJ2-3, with D perhaps matching TRBD1 or TRBD2 (5 bases each). CDR1 and CDR2 from the germline V gene are SGHAT and FQNNGV. The CDR3 runs 14 residues. CDR3 loop: CASSLDREIETQCF. The CDR3 nucleotides are TGTGCCAGCAGCTTAGACAGGGAGATTGAAACGCAGTGTTTT.

About this clonotype: This may come from a read error, since a much larger clone is one base off. V and J are TRBV29-1 and TRBJ2-2, with 11 bases that match TRBD2. Germline V gene lookup returns CDR1 SQVTM and CDR2 ANQGSEA. The CDR3 contains 17 residues. This chain's CDR3 is CSPPGGSGRAGTGDLFF. CDR3 DNA: TGCAGCCCTCCCGGTGGTAGCGGGAGGGCGGGCACCGGGGACCTGTTTTTT.

A note on this clonotype: This CDR3 is missing its conserved last phenylalanine or tryptophan, likely due to a read error. Because the CDR3's place on the DNA is in doubt, the DNA is left out and the CDR3 is given as listed by TCRdb. The chain carries TRBV4-1 and TRBJ2-7; the D segment call TRBD1 is taken from the table without a DNA check. Both ends counted, the CDR3 spans 14 residues. Germline V lookup: CDR1 MGHRA, CDR2 YSYEKL. The CDR3 reads CASSRRDRTYEQHS.

This clonotype was seen more than once but under ten times. The chain employs TRBV5-4 and TRBJ2-2; 7 nucleotides line up with TRBD2. CDR3 size: 15 residues. With V trimmed by 0 bases and J by 1 base, 0 bases remained unmatched. From germline, CDR1 is SGHNT and CDR2 YYREEE (reference sequence). CDR3 region: CASSLASGNTGELFF. The CDR3 DNA follows: TGTGCCAGCAGCTTGGCTAGCGGGAACACCGGGGAGCTGTTTTTT.

Regarding this clonotype: Germline and junction disagree at one end, which may indicate a read error. The chain combines TRBV11-2 with TRBJ1-2, with 7 nucleotides matching TRBD1. The germline V gene encodes CDR1 SGHAT and CDR2 FQNNGV. This CDR3 is built from 16 residues. The CDR3 here is CASSTTTGRLDYGYTF. The CDR3 DNA reads TGTGCCAGCAGCACTACGACAGGGAGGCTGGACTACGGCTACACCTTC.

V gene TRBV10-3 combines with J gene TRBJ1-1; D is unresolved. Per the germline V gene, CDR1 is ENHRY and CDR2 is SYGVKD. The length of the CDR3 is 13 residues. Trimming removed 7 bases from V and 1 base from J, with 10 bases in between. CDR3 coding DNA: TGTGCCATCATGAGGACCGGGAACACTGAAGCTTTCTTT. This encodes CAIMRTGNTEAFF.

This chain joins TRBV6-5 and TRBJ2-3; D may be TRBD1 (6 bases). Germline assignment: CDR1 MNHEY and CDR2 SVGAGI. This CDR3 is 15 amino acids long. V was cut by 6 bases and J by 0 bases, with 13 bases left in between. The CDR3 DNA follows: TGTGCCAGCAGCCCGGACAGCTCTAGCACAGATACGCAGTATTTT. Protein product: CASSPDSSSTDTQYF.

A word on this clonotype: One end of the junction fails to match germline, which may point to a read error. The chain is built from TRBV5-1 and TRBJ2-7, with TRBD2 identical over 8 bases. The CDR3 consists of 16 residues. Germline V gene lookup returns CDR1 SGHRS and CDR2 YFSETQ. The CDR3 sequence is CANSLARAGGRYEQYF. CDR3 coding DNA: TGCGCCAACAGCTTGGCAAGGGCGGGAGGCCGCTACGAGCAGTACTTC. Together with reference TRBV5-1 and TRBJ2-7, the CDR3 gives the full variable domain: KAGVTQTPRYLIKTRGQQVTLSCSPISGHRSVSWYQQTPGQGLQFLFEYFSETQRNKGNFPGRFSGRQFSNSRSEMNVSTLELGDSALYLCANSLARAGGRYEQYFGPGTRLTVT.

This clonotype was found a few times. The V and J genes are TRBV7-9 and TRBJ2-7; TRBD1 agrees at 9 bases. The CDR3 is 16 amino acids. The germline V gene encodes CDR1 SEHNR and CDR2 FQNEAQ (reference sequence). V lost 5 bases to trimming and J lost 4 bases; unmatched junction nucleotides: 12. In nucleotides, the CDR3 is TGTGCCAGCAGCACGCACAGGGGGCGCGGTTCGTACGAGCAGTACTTC. Its translation: CASSTHRGRGSYEQYF.

The chain is built from TRBV10-2 and TRBJ2-7; tentatively, D is TRBD2 (5 bases). This CDR3 is built from 15 residues. Trimming left V 6 bases short and J 5 bases short, with 20 bases between. Germline lookup yields CDR1 WSHSY and CDR2 SAAADI. CDR3 loop: CASRTRRGVLDEQYF. The CDR3 DNA is TGCGCCAGCAGGACCCGACGGGGAGTACTCGACGAGCAGTACTTC.

This clonotype was found once. It may be a read error: a sequence one base away is much more abundant. The chain has TRBV5-6 and TRBJ1-1, with unresolved D. The CDR3 runs to 15 residues. Germline-derived CDR1 and CDR2 are SGHDT and YYEEEE. For the CDR3, the DNA is TGTGCCAGCAGCTTCCGACCCGATTTGAACACTGGAGCTTTCTTT. This translates into CASSFRPDLNTGAFF.

The chain has TRBV11-3 and TRBJ2-2; perhaps TRBD1 as D (5 bases). Germline loops: CDR1 SGHNT, CDR2 YENEEA. The CDR3 length is 17 residues. Trimming removed 3 bases at V and 1 base at J, with 15 bases between. The CDR3 here is CASSFGQDKGNTGELFF. DNA for the CDR3: TGTGCCAGCAGCTTTGGTCAGGACAAAGGGAACACCGGGGAGCTGTTTTTT.

Note on this clonotype: This sequence may be a read error, since a much larger clone differs from it by one base. The V gene is TRBV5-5, the J gene TRBJ1-1; D gene ambiguous. CDR3 length: 17 residues. Per germline, CDR1 SGHKS and CDR2 YYEKEE (reference sequence). The CDR3 here is CSSSFRAGGALNTEAFF. Written as DNA, the CDR3 is TGTTCCAGCAGCTTTCGAGCTGGTGGAGCCCTGAACACTGAAGCTTTCTTT.

Comment on this clonotype: A read error may be the cause here, since a much bigger clone is one base away. The gene calls are TRBV5-5 and TRBJ1-1; maybe TRBD1 (6 bases). This CDR3 is 13 amino acids long. Germline CDR1 SGHKS, CDR2 YYEKEE (reference sequence). CDR3 bases: TGTGCCAGCAGCTTTTCTGGACAGACTGAAGCTTCCTTT. This translates into CASSFSGQTEASF.

The CDR3 DNA reads as TGTGCCAGCAGCCGGACAGGTACCAACACCGGGGAGCTGTTTTTT. Protein sequence: CASSRTGTNTGELFF. This chain uses TRBV11-1 with TRBJ2-2; 7 nucleotides line up with TRBD1. This CDR3 spans 15 amino acids. The J segment lost 2 bases and the V segment lost 5 bases, leaving 5 bases of the junction unmatched. CDR1 is SGHAT and CDR2 is FQDESV in the germline V gene (reference sequence).

As for this clonotype: A much larger clone lies one base from this, so it may be a read error. CDR3 region: CASRNIGARGYNEQFF. The CDR3 nucleotides read TGTGCCAGCAGGAACATAGGGGCGAGAGGTTACAATGAGCAGTTCTTC. The V and J genes are TRBV6-1 and TRBJ2-1; a possible D gene is TRBD1 (5 bases). The ends were cut back, 6 bases at V and 4 bases at J, with 19 bases in the middle. This CDR3 has 16 amino acids. Germline V gene data show CDR1 as MNHNS and CDR2 as SASEGT.

The V gene is TRBV5-6, the J gene TRBJ2-1, with 8 bases lining up with TRBD2. CDR1 is SGHDT, CDR2 YYEEEE, per germline. J gave up 4 bases and V 1 base, and 13 bases lay outside the gene matches. The CDR3 covers 18 residues. The CDR3 protein is CASSLYGSVTSEYNEQFF. In nucleotides, the CDR3 is TGTGCCAGCAGCTTGTATGGTTCAGTGACTAGCGAGTACAATGAGCAGTTCTTC.

This chain joins TRBV20-1 and TRBJ2-1; TRBD2 agrees at 9 bases. J was trimmed by 10 bases and V by 1 base; bases with no gene match: 11. This CDR3 region has 15 residues. Looked up from germline, CDR1 is DFQATT and CDR2 is SNEGSKA (reference sequence). The CDR3 protein is CSARVQNSGSAEQFF. The CDR3 nucleotides read TGCAGTGCTAGAGTACAGAATAGCGGGAGCGCGGAGCAGTTCTTC.